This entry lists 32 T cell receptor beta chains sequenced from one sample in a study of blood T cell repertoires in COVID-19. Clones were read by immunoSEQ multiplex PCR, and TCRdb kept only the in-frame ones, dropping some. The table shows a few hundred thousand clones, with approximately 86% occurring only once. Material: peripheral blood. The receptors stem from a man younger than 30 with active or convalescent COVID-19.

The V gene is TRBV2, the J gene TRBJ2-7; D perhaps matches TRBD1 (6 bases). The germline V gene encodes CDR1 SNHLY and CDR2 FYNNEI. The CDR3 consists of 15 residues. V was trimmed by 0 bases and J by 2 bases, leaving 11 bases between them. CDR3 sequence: CASSEALWTAYEQYF. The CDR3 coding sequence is TGTGCCAGCAGTGAAGCCCTTTGGACAGCCTACGAGCAGTACTTC.

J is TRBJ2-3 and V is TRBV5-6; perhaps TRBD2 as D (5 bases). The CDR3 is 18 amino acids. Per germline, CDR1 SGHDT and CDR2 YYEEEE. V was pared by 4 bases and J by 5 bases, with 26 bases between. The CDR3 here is CASSLLLYMERRGDTQYF. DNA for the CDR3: TGTGCCAGCAGCCTCCTATTATACATGGAGCGACGGGGAGATACGCAGTATTTT.

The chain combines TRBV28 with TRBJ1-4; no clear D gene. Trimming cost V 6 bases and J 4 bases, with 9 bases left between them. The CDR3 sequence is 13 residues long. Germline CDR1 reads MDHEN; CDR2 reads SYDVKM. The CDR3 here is CASSPTGNEKLFF. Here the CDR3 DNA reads TGTGCCAGCAGCCCGACGGGTAATGAAAAACTGTTTTTT.

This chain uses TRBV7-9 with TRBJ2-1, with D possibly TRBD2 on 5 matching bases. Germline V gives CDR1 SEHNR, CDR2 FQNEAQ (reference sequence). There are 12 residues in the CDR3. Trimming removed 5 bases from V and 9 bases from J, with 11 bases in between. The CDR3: CASSQSEGEQFF. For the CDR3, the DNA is TGTGCCAGCAGCCAGAGTGAGGGTGAGCAGTTCTTC.

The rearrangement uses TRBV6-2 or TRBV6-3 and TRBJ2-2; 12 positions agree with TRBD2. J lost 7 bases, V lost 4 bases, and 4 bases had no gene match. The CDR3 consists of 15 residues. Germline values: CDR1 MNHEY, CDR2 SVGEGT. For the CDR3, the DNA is TGTGCCAGCAGTTGGACTAGCGGGACTAACGGGGAGCTGTTTTTT. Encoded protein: CASSWTSGTNGELFF.

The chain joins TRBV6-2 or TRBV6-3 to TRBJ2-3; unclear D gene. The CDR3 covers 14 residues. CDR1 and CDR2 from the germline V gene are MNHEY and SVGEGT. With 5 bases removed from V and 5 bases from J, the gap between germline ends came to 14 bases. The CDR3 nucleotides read TGTGCCAGCAGTACCTACGAGGTGGGAGATACGCAGTATTTT. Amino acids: CASSTYEVGDTQYF.

CDR3 DNA: TGTGCCAGCAGCCCCGTACTAGGGACTAGCGGGACTATTTTTGGGACCCAGTACTTC. It is translated as CASSPVLGTSGTIFGTQYF. The chain carries TRBV27 and TRBJ2-5; TRBD2 aligns across 13 bases. This CDR3 has 19 amino acids. CDR1 and CDR2 from the germline V gene are MNHEY and SMNVEV (reference sequence). The ends lost 6 bases at V and 7 bases at J; junction bases unmatched: 20.

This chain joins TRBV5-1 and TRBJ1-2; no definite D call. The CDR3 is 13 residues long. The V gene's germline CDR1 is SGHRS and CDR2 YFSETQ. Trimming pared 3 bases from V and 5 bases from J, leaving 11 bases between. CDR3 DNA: TGCGCCAGCAGCTCGGACGGAGGGTATGGCTACACCTTC. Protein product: CASSSDGGYGYTF.

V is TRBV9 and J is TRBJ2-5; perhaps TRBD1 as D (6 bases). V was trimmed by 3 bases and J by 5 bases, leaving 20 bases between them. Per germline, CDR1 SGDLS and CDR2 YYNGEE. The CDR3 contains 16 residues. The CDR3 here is CASSARQEQVRETQYF. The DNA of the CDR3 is TGTGCCAGCAGCGCAAGACAGGAACAGGTTCGGGAGACCCAGTACTTC.

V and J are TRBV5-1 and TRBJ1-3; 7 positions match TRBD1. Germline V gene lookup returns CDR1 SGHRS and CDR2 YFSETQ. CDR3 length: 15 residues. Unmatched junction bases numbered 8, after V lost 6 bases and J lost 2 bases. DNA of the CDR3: TGCGCCAGCAAATCAGACAGGGTGACTGGAAACACCATATATTTT. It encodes CASKSDRVTGNTIYF.

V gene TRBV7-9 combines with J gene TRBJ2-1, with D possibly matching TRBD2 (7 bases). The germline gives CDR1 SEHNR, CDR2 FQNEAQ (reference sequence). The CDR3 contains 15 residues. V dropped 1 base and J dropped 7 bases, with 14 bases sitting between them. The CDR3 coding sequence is TGTGCCAGCAGCTTAGTAGGGGGGGCCCTTAATGAGCAGTTCTTC. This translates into CASSLVGGALNEQFF.

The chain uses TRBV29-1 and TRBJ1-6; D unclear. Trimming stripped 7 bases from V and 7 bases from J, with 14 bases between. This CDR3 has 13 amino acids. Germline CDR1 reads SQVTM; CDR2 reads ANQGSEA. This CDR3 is CSAQTSENSPLHF. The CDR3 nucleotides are TGCAGCGCCCAGACCAGCGAGAATTCACCCCTCCACTTT. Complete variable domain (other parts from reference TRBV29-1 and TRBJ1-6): SAVISQKPSRDICQRGTSLTIQCQVDSQVTMMFWYRQQPGQSLTLIATANQGSEATYESGFVIDKFPISRPNLTFSTLTVSNMSPEDSSIYLCSAQTSENSPLHFGNGTRLTVT.

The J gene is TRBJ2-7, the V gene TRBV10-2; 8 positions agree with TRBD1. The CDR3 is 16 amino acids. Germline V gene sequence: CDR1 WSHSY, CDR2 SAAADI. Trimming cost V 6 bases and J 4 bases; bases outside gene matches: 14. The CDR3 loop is CASSNLKTGDSYEQYF. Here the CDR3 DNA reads TGCGCCAGCAGCAACCTGAAGACAGGGGATTCGTACGAGCAGTACTTC.

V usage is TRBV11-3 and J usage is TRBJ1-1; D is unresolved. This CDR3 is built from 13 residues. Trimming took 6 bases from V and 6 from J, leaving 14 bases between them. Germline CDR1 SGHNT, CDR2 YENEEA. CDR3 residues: CASRPNRDSEAFF. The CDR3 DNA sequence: TGTGCCAGCAGGCCGAATCGGGATTCTGAAGCTTTCTTT.

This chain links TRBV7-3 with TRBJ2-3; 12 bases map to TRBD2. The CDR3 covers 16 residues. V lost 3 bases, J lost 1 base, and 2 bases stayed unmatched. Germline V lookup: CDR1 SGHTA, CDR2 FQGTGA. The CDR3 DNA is TGTGCCAGCAGCTTCCGGACTAGCGGGGGCACAGATACGCAGTATTTT. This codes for CASSFRTSGGTDTQYF.

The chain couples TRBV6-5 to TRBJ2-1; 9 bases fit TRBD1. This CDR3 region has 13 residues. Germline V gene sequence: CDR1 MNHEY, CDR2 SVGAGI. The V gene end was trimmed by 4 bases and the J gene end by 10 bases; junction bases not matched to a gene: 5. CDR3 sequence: CASSSGQGREQFF. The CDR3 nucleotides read TGTGCCAGCAGTTCGGGACAGGGCAGGGAGCAGTTCTTC.

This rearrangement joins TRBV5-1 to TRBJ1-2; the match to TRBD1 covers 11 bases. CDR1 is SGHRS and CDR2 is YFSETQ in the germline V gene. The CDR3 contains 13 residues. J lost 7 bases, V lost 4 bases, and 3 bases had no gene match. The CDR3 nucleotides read TGCGCCAGCAGCCCGGGACAGGGGGGTGGCTACACCTTC. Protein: CASSPGQGGGYTF.

The chain's CDR3 is CATKSPSGYYNEQFF. The CDR3 DNA reads TGTGCCACCAAATCCCCTAGCGGCTATTACAATGAGCAGTTCTTC. The chain combines TRBV15 with TRBJ2-1; 7 bases align to TRBD2. V lost 7 bases to trimming and J lost 4 bases; unmatched junction nucleotides: 10. This CDR3 has 15 residues. The germline V gene encodes CDR1 LNHNV and CDR2 YYDKDF (reference sequence).

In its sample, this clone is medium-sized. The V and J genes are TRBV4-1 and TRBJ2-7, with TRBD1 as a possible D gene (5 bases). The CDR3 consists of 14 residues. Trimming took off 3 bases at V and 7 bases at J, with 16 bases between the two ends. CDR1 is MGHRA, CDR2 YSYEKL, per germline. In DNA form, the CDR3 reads TGCGCCAGCAGCCAGGCGTTCCAGGGTTTTGAGCAGTACTTC. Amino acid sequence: CASSQAFQGFEQYF.

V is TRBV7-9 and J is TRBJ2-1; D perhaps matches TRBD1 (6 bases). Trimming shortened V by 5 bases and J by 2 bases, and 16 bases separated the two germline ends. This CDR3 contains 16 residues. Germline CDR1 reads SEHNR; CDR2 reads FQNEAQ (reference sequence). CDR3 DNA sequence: TGTGCCAGCAGCCATAGCCCGGGACAAACCTACAATGAGCAGTTCTTC. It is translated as CASSHSPGQTYNEQFF.

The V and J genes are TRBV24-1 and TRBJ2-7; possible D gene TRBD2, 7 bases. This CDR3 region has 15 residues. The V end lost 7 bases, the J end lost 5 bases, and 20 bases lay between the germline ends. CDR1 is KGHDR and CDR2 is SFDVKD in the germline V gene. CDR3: CATSDLRGRVNEQYF. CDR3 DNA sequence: TGTGCCACCAGCGACCTGCGGGGGCGAGTAAACGAGCAGTACTTC.

The CDR3 spells CASSFGRTNEQFF. CDR3 DNA: TGCGCCAGCAGCTTCGGGCGGACAAATGAGCAGTTCTTC. This sequence joins TRBV5-1 and TRBJ2-1; weak D call: TRBD1 (5 bases). The V and J ends lost 2 bases and 7 bases respectively, with 10 bases between them. In germline, CDR1 is SGHRS, CDR2 YFSETQ. CDR3 length: 13 amino acids.

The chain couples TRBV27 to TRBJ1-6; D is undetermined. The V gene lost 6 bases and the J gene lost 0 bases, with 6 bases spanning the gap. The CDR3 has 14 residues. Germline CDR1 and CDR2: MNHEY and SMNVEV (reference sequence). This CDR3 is CASRYSSYNSPLHF. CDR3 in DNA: TGTGCCAGCAGGTATAGCTCCTATAATTCACCCCTCCACTTT.

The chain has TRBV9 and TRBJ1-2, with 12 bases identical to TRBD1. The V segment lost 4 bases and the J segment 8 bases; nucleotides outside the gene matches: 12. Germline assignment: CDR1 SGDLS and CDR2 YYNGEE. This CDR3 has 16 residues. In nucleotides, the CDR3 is TGTGCCAGCAGCTCGTCCCCGGGACAGGGGGCTTTGGGCTACACCTTC. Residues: CASSSSPGQGALGYTF.

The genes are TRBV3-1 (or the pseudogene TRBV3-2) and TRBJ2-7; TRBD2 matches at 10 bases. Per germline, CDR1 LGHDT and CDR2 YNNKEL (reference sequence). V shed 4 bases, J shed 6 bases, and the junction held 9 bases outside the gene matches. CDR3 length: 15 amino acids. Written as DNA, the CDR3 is TGTGCCAGCAGCCTGGGGACTAGCGTAATAGGCGAGCAGTACTTC. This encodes CASSLGTSVIGEQYF.

CDR3 in DNA: TGCGCCAGCAGCCTTTCGCTAGCGGGTTCAGGGGGGACCCAGTACTTC. Residues: CASSLSLAGSGGTQYF. This rearrangement joins TRBV5-1 to TRBJ2-5; D perhaps matches TRBD2 (8 bases). The CDR3 has 16 residues. Trimming stripped 4 bases from V and 7 bases from J, with 23 bases between. The germline V gene has CDR1 SGHRS and CDR2 YFSETQ.

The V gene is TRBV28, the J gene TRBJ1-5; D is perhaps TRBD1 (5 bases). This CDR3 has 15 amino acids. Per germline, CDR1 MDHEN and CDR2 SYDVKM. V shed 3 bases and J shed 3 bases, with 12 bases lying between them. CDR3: CASSLAGFNNQPQHF. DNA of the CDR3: TGTGCCAGCAGTTTGGCAGGGTTTAACAATCAGCCCCAGCATTTT.

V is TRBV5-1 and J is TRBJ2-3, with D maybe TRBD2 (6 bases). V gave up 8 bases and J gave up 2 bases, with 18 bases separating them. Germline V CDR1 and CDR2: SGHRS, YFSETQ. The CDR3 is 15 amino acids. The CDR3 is CASSSGVDFTDTQYF. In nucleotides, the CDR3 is TGCGCCAGTTCCTCGGGGGTTGACTTCACAGATACGCAGTATTTT.

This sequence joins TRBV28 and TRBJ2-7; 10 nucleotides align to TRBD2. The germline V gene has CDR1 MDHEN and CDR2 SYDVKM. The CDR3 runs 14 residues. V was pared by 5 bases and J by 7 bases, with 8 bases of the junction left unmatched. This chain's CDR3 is CASSGTSGEAEQYF. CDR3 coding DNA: TGTGCCAGCAGTGGCACTAGCGGGGAGGCAGAGCAGTACTTC.

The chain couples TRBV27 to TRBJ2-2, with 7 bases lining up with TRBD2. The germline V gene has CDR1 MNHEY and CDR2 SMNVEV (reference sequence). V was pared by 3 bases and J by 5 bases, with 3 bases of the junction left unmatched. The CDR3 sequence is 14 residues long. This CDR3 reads CASSFGRTTGELFF. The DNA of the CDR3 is TGTGCCAGCAGTTTCGGGAGGACAACCGGGGAGCTGTTTTTT.

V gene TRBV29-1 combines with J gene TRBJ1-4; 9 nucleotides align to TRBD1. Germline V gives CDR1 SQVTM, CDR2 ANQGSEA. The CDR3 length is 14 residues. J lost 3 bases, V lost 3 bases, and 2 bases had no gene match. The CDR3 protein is CSVERTGANEKLFF. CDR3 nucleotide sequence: TGCAGCGTTGAGAGGACAGGGGCTAATGAAAAACTGTTTTTT.

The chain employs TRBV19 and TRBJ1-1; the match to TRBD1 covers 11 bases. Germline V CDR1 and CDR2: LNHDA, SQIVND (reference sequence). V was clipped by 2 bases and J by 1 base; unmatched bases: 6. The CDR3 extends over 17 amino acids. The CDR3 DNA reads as TGTGCCAGTAGTATAAATTGGGACAGGGGGGGGAACACTGAAGCTTTCTTT. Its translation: CASSINWDRGGNTEAFF.